This TCR beta chain is drawn from a study of blood T cell repertoires in COVID-19. Some clones are missing from TCRdb's copy, which holds only in-frame ones; the method was immunoSEQ multiplex PCR. The data hold under 200,000 clones, with roughly four fifths observed a single time. This clone was counted a few times. The CDR3 totals 16 residues. Germline loops: CDR1 LGHDT, CDR2 YNNKEL (reference sequence). Trimming pared 6 bases from V and 3 bases from J, leaving 18 bases between. The receptor was isolated from a woman older than 75 with acute or convalescent COVID-19. The chain recombines TRBV3-1 (or the pseudogene TRBV3-2) with TRBJ2-1; tentative D call: TRBD2 (6 bases). Sequencing was performed on peripheral blood. CDR3 residues: CASSQFPEGGYNEQFF. Here the CDR3 DNA reads TGTGCCAGCAGTCAATTTCCGGAGGGCGGCTACAATGAGCAGTTCTTC.